This T cell receptor beta chain was sequenced in a study of shared clonotypes between healthy human individuals. Here immunoSEQ multiplex PCR was the method, and the copy in TCRdb shows in-frame clones only, minus some. The profile shows 550,000 to 750,000 clones, roughly 96% of them singletons. About this clone: Its target is unknown.

Study findings and constraints: In this cohort, only blood was sampled, and tissue repertoires likely differ.

This CDR3 region has 11 residues. CDR1 is SQVTM, CDR2 ANQGSEA, per germline. V shed 7 bases and J 3 bases; nucleotides not matched to a gene: 3. As defined, naive CD8 cells were CD45RO-negative and positively selected for CCR7, with terminally differentiated effector memory CD45RA+ cells excluded. The chain uses TRBV29-1 and TRBJ2-7; TRBD1 aligns across 7 bases. Sample: naive CD8+ T cells sorted from blood. This receptor was obtained from a woman under 40 in good health. Written as DNA, the CDR3 is TGCAGCGCGGGACAGCGCTACGAGCAGTACTTC. Protein product: CSAGQRYEQYF.